Below are 32 T cell receptor beta chains sequenced from a single sample in a study of T cells in Graves' hyperthyroidism and ophthalmopathy (dated by TCRdb to the late 2010s). The library was produced with multiplex PCR. TCRdb lists the instrument as Illumina HiSeq 2000. The TCR beta CDR3 regions were amplified from the RNA transcripts. A first-round RT-PCR of the TCR CDR3 used the HTBI primer set with the Qiagen OneStep RT-PCR kit. TCRdb ran its own pipeline on the public reads, namely fastp trimming at Q25 and MiXCR clone calling, and kept in-frame beta chains. Every CDR3 protein is listed once, alongside the most common genes and DNA of its rows. The sample yields approximately 740,000 distinct CDR3 sequences; roughly 15% were counted once. The top ten clonotypes cover about 9.4% of the sample. The sequenced material came from blood. These TCRs come from a woman aged 18-29 years with Graves' hyperthyroidism.

The chain is built from TRBV6-5 and TRBJ2-7; the D gene is possibly TRBD2 (5 bases). This CDR3 comprises 13 residues. Germline V CDR1 and CDR2: MNHEY, SVGAGI. The germline V and J ends were trimmed by 2 bases and 6 bases, with 11 bases remaining between them. The CDR3 protein is CASSYLEGSEQYF. The CDR3 nucleotides read TGTGCCAGCAGTTACCTCGAAGGGAGCGAGCAGTACTTC.

The table lists this clonotype with many counts. CDR3 coding DNA: TGCAGTGCTAGAGATTCACACAGGGGGTCTAATCATGAGCAGTTCTTC. As protein: CSARDSHRGSNHEQFF. The genes are TRBV20-1 and TRBJ2-1, with TRBD1 matching 8 bases. V lost 0 bases and J lost 8; bases outside the gene matches: 12. The germline V gene encodes CDR1 DFQATT and CDR2 SNEGSKA (reference sequence). CDR3 length equals 16 residues.

With regard to this clonotype: A much larger clone lies one base from this, so it may be a read error. The chain carries TRBV6-1 and TRBJ2-1; possible D gene TRBD2, 6 bases. Germline V lookup: CDR1 MNHNS, CDR2 SASEGT. This CDR3 contains 14 residues. The CDR3 nucleotides are TGTGCCAGCAGGTCTACCGGGACTTACAATGAGCGGTTCTTC. This codes for CASRSTGTYNERFF.

The CDR3 region has the DNA TGTGCCAGCAGTTATCATGGGGAGGGCTACACAGATACGCAGTATTTT. The encoded protein is CASSYHGEGYTDTQYF. The V gene is TRBV6-2 or TRBV6-3, the J gene TRBJ2-3; the match to TRBD2 covers 7 bases. The CDR3 runs to 16 residues. With V trimmed by 3 bases and J by 2 bases, 8 bases remained unmatched. Per the germline V gene, CDR1 is MNHEY and CDR2 is SVGEGT.

This clonotype showed up many times. The chain combines TRBV9 with TRBJ1-1; D unclear. Germline CDR1 and CDR2: SGDLS and YYNGEE. V was trimmed by 1 base and J by 4 bases, leaving 20 bases between them. CDR3 length: 17 amino acids. The CDR3 DNA reads as TGTGCCAGCAGCGTACGGGCAGAGCCCTTCTCGAGCACTGAAGCTTTCTTT. As protein: CASSVRAEPFSSTEAFF.

As regards this clonotype: This may come from a read error, since a much larger clone is one base off. This chain uses TRBV6-5 with TRBJ2-7; D is possibly TRBD2 (5 bases). The DNA end is more similar to TRBJ2-1, so the J call may be wrong. The CDR3 contains 16 residues. Germline assignment: CDR1 MNHEY and CDR2 SVGAGI. The CDR3 sequence: CASRPPRAESSYEQFF. The DNA of the CDR3 is TGTGCCAGCCGCCCACCTCGAGCGGAATCCTCCTACGAGCAGTTCTTC.

This clonotype showed up just a few times. The J gene is TRBJ1-1, the V gene TRBV20-1; TRBD1 matches at 7 bases. The germline CDR1 and CDR2 sequences are DFQATT and SNEGSKA (reference sequence). The CDR3 is made up of 14 amino acids. Trimming cost V 3 bases and J 2 bases; bases outside gene matches: 6. The CDR3 loop reads CSARAGGSNTEAFF. For the CDR3, the DNA is TGCAGTGCTAGGGCAGGGGGAAGTAACACTGAAGCTTTCTTT.

The chain employs TRBV19 and TRBJ1-1, with D tentatively TRBD1 (5 bases). V was clipped by 4 bases and J by 3 bases, with 12 bases between them. Germline V gene sequence: CDR1 LNHDA, CDR2 SQIVND (reference sequence). There are 14 residues in the CDR3. CDR3 sequence: CASSRGGGDTEAFF. The DNA for the CDR3 is TGTGCCAGTAGTAGGGGTGGGGGGGACACTGAAGCTTTCTTT.

The V and J genes are TRBV7-2 and TRBJ1-5; 7 nucleotides line up with TRBD1. V shed 5 bases, J shed 4 bases, and the junction held 14 bases outside the gene matches. Germline V CDR1 and CDR2: SGHTA, FQGNSA. The CDR3 totals 17 residues. This CDR3 is CASSPTQRQGLNQPQHF. DNA of the CDR3: TGTGCCAGCAGCCCCACCCAGCGACAGGGCCTAAATCAGCCCCAGCATTTT.

This clonotype was seen ten or more times. The genes are TRBV6-1 and TRBJ1-5; 8 nucleotides match TRBD1. Germline V gives CDR1 MNHNS, CDR2 SASEGT. The CDR3 contains 15 residues. J gave up 5 bases and V 5 bases, and 8 bases lay outside the gene matches. CDR3: CASSMTGVGDQPQHF. The DNA for the CDR3 is TGTGCCAGCAGTATGACAGGGGTGGGCGATCAGCCCCAGCATTTT.

This clonotype turned up a few times. The chain carries TRBV27 and TRBJ1-1; possibly TRBD1 for D (5 bases). The CDR3 extends over 14 amino acids. Germline CDR1 and CDR2: MNHEY and SMNVEV (reference sequence). With 3 bases removed from V and 4 bases from J, the gap between germline ends came to 12 bases. CDR3 amino acids: CASSLVRGTTEAFF. CDR3 nucleotides: TGTGCCAGCAGTTTGGTGCGGGGGACCACTGAAGCTTTCTTT.

This clonotype has just a few counts. The chain links TRBV18 to TRBJ2-3; the D gene is possibly TRBD2 (6 bases). The CDR3 has 15 residues. Germline-derived CDR1 and CDR2 are KGHSH and LQKENI. Trimming stripped 4 bases from V and 4 bases from J, with 15 bases between. The CDR3 region has the DNA TGTGCCAGCTCACGTAACGCGGGCGGGGCAGATACGCAGTATTTT. Translated: CASSRNAGGADTQYF.

This clonotype was detected many times. V is TRBV2 and J is TRBJ2-7; no reliable D call. Germline CDR1 is SNHLY and CDR2 is FYNNEI. This CDR3 comprises 14 residues. V lost 8 bases and J 2 bases, leaving 16 bases between the germline ends. CDR3 coding DNA: TGTGCCAGCCAGTTCTCCGAGATCACCTACGAGCAGTACTTC. As protein: CASQFSEITYEQYF.

The chain couples TRBV10-3 to TRBJ1-6; the match to TRBD1 covers 7 bases. CDR1 is ENHRY, CDR2 SYGVKD, per germline. Trimming at V came to 10 bases and at J to 7 bases, leaving 10 bases not matched to a gene. The CDR3 has 14 residues. CDR3 sequence: CATKWDSSNSPLHF. DNA of the CDR3: TGTGCCACCAAATGGGACAGCTCGAATTCACCCCTCCACTTT.

This sequence joins TRBV24-1 and TRBJ2-1; TRBD2 matches 12 bases. The CDR3 covers 13 residues. Germline assignment: CDR1 KGHDR and CDR2 SFDVKD. The trim removed 10 bases at V and 7 bases at J, leaving 4 bases unmatched. The CDR3 sequence is CATGLAGTNEQFF. CDR3 sequence (DNA): TGTGCCACAGGACTAGCGGGGACAAATGAGCAGTTCTTC.

A note on this clonotype: This may come from a read error, since a much larger clone is one base off. The rearrangement joins TRBV5-1 to TRBJ2-3; D is undetermined. The CDR3 is 13 amino acids. Germline values: CDR1 SGHRS, CDR2 YFSETQ. The chain's CDR3 is CASSLRHTDTQCF. The CDR3 DNA reads TGCGCCAGCAGCTTGAGACACACAGATACGCAGTGTTTT.

This clonotype was counted many times. The chain uses TRBV12-3 or TRBV12-4 and TRBJ2-7, with 8 bases fitting TRBD1. This CDR3 has 15 residues. V lost 3 bases and J lost 2; bases outside the gene matches: 6. In nucleotides, the CDR3 is TGTGCCAGCAGTTTGGAAATGACAGGGGCCTACGAGCAGTACTTC. Amino acid sequence: CASSLEMTGAYEQYF.

As to this clonotype: This may arise from a read error, as a much more abundant clone is one base away. This rearrangement joins TRBV12-3 or TRBV12-4 to TRBJ1-5, with a weak D call TRBD1 (6 bases). The CDR3 covers 15 residues. Trimming left V 11 bases short and J 3 bases short, with 20 bases between. CDR3 sequence: CAGKLKGGFNQPQHF. The CDR3 nucleotides read TGTGCCGGCAAACTAAAAGGGGGGTTCAATCAGCCCCAGCATTTT.

This clonotype was seen many times. The rearrangement links TRBV27 to TRBJ1-5; TRBD1 agrees at 8 bases. The J segment lost 2 bases and the V segment lost 4 bases, leaving 13 bases of the junction unmatched. The CDR3 loop spans 18 amino acids. Germline V gene sequence: CDR1 MNHEY, CDR2 SMNVEV (reference sequence). As DNA, the CDR3 is TGTGCCAGCAGTTCGGGACAGGTGGGTGCAGGAGGCAATCAGCCCCAGCATTTT. Amino acid sequence: CASSSGQVGAGGNQPQHF.

The gene calls are TRBV9 and TRBJ1-5; D ambiguous. V was cut by 7 bases and J by 1 base, with 15 bases left in between. The germline gives CDR1 SGDLS, CDR2 YYNGEE. This CDR3 is 15 amino acids long. The CDR3 region has the DNA TGTGCCAGCGCCCTATCGGACGGAAGCAATCAGCCCCAGCATTTT. Translated: CASALSDGSNQPQHF.

This clonotype was picked up many times. This chain connects TRBV5-1 to TRBJ1-4, with D uncertain. The length of the CDR3 is 15 residues. Trimming took 4 bases from V and 0 from J, leaving 10 bases between them. The germline gives CDR1 SGHRS, CDR2 YFSETQ. CDR3 DNA: TGCGCCAGCAGCACCCTTGGAGCAACTAATGAAAAACTGTTTTTT. This sequence encodes CASSTLGATNEKLFF. Variable domain in full (rest from reference TRBV5-1 and TRBJ1-4): KAGVTQTPRYLIKTRGQQVTLSCSPISGHRSVSWYQQTPGQGLQFLFEYFSETQRNKGNFPGRFSGRQFSNSRSEMNVSTLELGDSALYLCASSTLGATNEKLFFGSGTQLSVL.

The chain combines TRBV15 with TRBJ2-7; 7 bases align to TRBD2. The CDR3 spans 14 residues. Trimming removed 5 bases from V and 5 bases from J; junction bases left unmatched: 9. Germline CDR1 LNHNV, CDR2 YYDKDF (reference sequence). As DNA, the CDR3 is TGTGCCACCAGCCGAACAACGGGAGGAAACGAGCAGTACTTC. As protein: CATSRTTGGNEQYF.

This clonotype was seen ten or more times. The CDR3 sequence is CASSSREWAEAFF. The CDR3 DNA follows: TGTGCCAGCTCATCCAGGGAGTGGGCTGAAGCTTTCTTT. The chain uses TRBV18 and TRBJ1-1, with D perhaps matching TRBD1 (5 bases). This CDR3 spans 13 amino acids. The germline V and J ends were trimmed by 5 bases and 6 bases, with 13 bases remaining between them. Looked up from germline, CDR1 is KGHSH and CDR2 is LQKENI.

This clonotype was seen at least ten times. The chain has TRBV30 and TRBJ1-5; maybe TRBD1 (5 bases). The CDR3 spans 13 residues. Trimming pared 2 bases from V and 6 bases from J, leaving 11 bases between. Per germline, CDR1 GTSNPN and CDR2 SVGIG (reference sequence). The CDR3 sequence: CAWSRGGGQPQHF. The CDR3 DNA follows: TGTGCCTGGAGTCGCGGGGGAGGTCAGCCCCAGCATTTT.

The CDR3 spells CASSYPLAGERNEQFF. The CDR3 DNA is TGTGCCAGCAGCTACCCCCTAGCGGGAGAACGCAATGAGCAGTTCTTC. This chain connects TRBV6-5 to TRBJ2-1, with 10 nucleotides matching TRBD2. Per germline, CDR1 MNHEY and CDR2 SVGAGI. The CDR3 consists of 16 residues. V lost 6 bases to trimming and J lost 6 bases; unmatched junction nucleotides: 11.

This clonotype was observed many times. This rearrangement joins TRBV28 to TRBJ1-3; no clear D gene. This CDR3 has 15 amino acids. V shed 6 bases and J shed 0 bases, with 12 bases lying between them. Germline loops: CDR1 MDHEN, CDR2 SYDVKM. The CDR3 nucleotides read TGTGCCAGCAGCCTTACAGTAAACTCTGGAAACACCATATATTTT. Amino acid sequence: CASSLTVNSGNTIYF.

The chain is built from TRBV25-1 and TRBJ1-1; 8 nucleotides agree with TRBD1. Germline V gives CDR1 MGHDK, CDR2 SYGVNS. The V segment lost 4 bases and the J segment 7 bases; nucleotides outside the gene matches: 8. CDR3 length: 14 amino acids. CDR3 sequence: CASSAQGAGGEAFF. The CDR3 DNA reads as TGTGCCAGCAGTGCCCAGGGGGCAGGCGGTGAAGCTTTCTTT. The whole variable domain, remainder taken from reference TRBV25-1 and TRBJ1-1, is EADIYQTPRYLVIGTGKKITLECSQTMGHDKMYWYQQDPGMELHLIHYSYGVNSTEKGDLSSESTVSRIRTEHFPLTLESARPSHTSQYLCASSAQGAGGEAFFGQGTRLTVV.

The chain couples TRBV12-3 or TRBV12-4 to TRBJ1-1; tentative D call: TRBD1 (5 bases). V was trimmed by 3 bases and J by 10 bases, leaving 18 bases between them. The CDR3 has 14 amino acids. DNA for the CDR3: TGTGCCAGCAGTTTTCGTCAGGGAGCCCAGGGAGCTTTCTTT. The encoded protein is CASSFRQGAQGAFF.

This clonotype was picked up many times. This CDR3 is CSAWGLAGYEQYF. DNA of the CDR3: TGCAGTGCCTGGGGGCTAGCGGGCTACGAGCAGTACTTC. This chain links TRBV20-1 with TRBJ2-7; 8 bases map to TRBD2. Germline CDR1 reads DFQATT; CDR2 reads SNEGSKA (reference sequence). With 6 bases clipped from V and 3 bases from J, the junction kept 7 bases outside the gene matches. The CDR3 runs to 13 residues.

The table lists this clonotype with a count of one. This may be a read error, as it is one base from a much larger clone. The chain carries TRBV3-1 and TRBJ2-1, with 8 nucleotides matching TRBD2. Germline values: CDR1 LGHDT, CDR2 YNNKEL (reference sequence). This CDR3 has 17 amino acids. CDR3 region: CVSSQDRSGSGRNEQFF. CDR3 coding DNA: TGTGTCAGCAGCCAAGACCGGAGCGGGAGTGGAAGGAATGAGCAGTTCTTC.

This clonotype has more than one count but fewer than ten. CDR3 bases: TGTGCCAGCAGCGCCGACGGGACTACCTACAATGAGCAGTTCTTC. Its protein is CASSADGTTYNEQFF. The chain has TRBV9 and TRBJ2-1; 7 bases fit TRBD2. Germline V gene lookup returns CDR1 SGDLS and CDR2 YYNGEE. Losses at the gene ends were 3 bases for V and 2 bases for J; bases not matched to a gene: 5. CDR3 length: 15 residues.

The chain links TRBV7-9 to TRBJ2-2; D gene unclear. The CDR3 runs to 14 residues. V was shortened by 4 bases and J by 6 bases, with 12 bases between the two germline ends. CDR1 and CDR2 (germline): SEHNR, FQNEAQ (reference sequence). DNA for the CDR3: TGTGCCAGCAGCTCCGATAGGGCCGCCGGGGAGCTGTTTTTT. Translation: CASSSDRAAGELFF.